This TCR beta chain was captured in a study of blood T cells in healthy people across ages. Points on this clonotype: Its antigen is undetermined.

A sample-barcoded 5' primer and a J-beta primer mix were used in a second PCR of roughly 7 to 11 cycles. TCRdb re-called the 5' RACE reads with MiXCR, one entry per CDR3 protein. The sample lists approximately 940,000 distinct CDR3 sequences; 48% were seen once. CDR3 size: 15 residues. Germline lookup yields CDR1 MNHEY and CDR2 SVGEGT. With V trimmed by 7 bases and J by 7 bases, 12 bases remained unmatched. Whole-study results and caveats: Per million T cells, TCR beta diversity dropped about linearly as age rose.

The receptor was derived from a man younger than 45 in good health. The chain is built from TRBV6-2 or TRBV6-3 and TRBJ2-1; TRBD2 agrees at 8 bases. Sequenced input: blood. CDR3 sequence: CASTLTSAASNEQFF. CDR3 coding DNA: TGTGCCAGCACCCTGACTAGCGCCGCTTCAAATGAGCAGTTCTTC.